Listed below are T cell receptor beta chains from one sample, sequenced in a study of early T cells in non-severe SARS-CoV-2 infection. TCRdb independently ran MiXCR on the 5' RACE reads; one entry per CDR3 protein. The sample has under 60,000 distinct CDR3 sequences, roughly 13% seen once. The sequenced sample was whole blood. The origin of the receptors is an adult who was a healthcare worker with PCR-confirmed SARS-CoV-2 infection or an uninfected control (not recorded which). CDR3s leave out the opening cysteine and the closing phenylalanine or tryptophan. Only some rows state a clone size, as once, few, many or a class for expanded clones.

CDR3aa | abundance | j_gene | v_gene
SADTPNEQF | . | TRBJ2-1 | TRBV20-1
ASSQGWSGELF | many | TRBJ2-2 | TRBV4-1
ASSQTAEKLF | many | TRBJ1-4 | TRBV3-1
ASSLAKLGMTQY | many | TRBJ2-5 | TRBV7-9
ASSFHGGLAENIQY | many | TRBJ2-4 | TRBV28
ASSQTGMQY | . | TRBJ2-7 | TRBV11-2
ATSFPGSDEQY | . | TRBJ2-7 | TRBV18
ASLVHQGGAEAF | many | TRBJ1-1 | TRBV6-6
ASSPWTGPRNQPQH | . | TRBJ1-5 | TRBV27
ASTPRQGNSGELF | many | TRBJ2-2 | TRBV12-3/TRBV12-4
ASSQVGQGISNQPQH | many | TRBJ1-5 | TRBV4-1
ASSLGSTEAF | many | TRBJ1-1 | TRBV5-1
SATTGNQPQH | few | TRBJ1-5 | TRBV29-1
ASSVDLSQANIQY | . | TRBJ2-4 | TRBV2
AISPRDRQSDTQY | few | TRBJ2-3 | TRBV10-3
ASSPSDEKRNEQF | many | TRBJ2-1 | TRBV11-2
ASSGTLPGTGISNQPQH | many | TRBJ1-5 | TRBV2
ARTGTRNTEAF | few | TRBJ1-1 | TRBV2
ASSYPDISNTEAF | . | TRBJ1-1 | TRBV6-2/TRBV6-3
ASSSRQETQY | few | TRBJ2-5 | TRBV7-9
ASSPSGTGQTEAF | many | TRBJ1-1 | TRBV18
ASSYGWGDSAYNEQF | many | TRBJ2-1 | TRBV6-6
ASSYSPGSRQETQY | few | TRBJ2-5 | TRBV6-6
ASSLARVWTYTEAF | many | TRBJ1-1 | TRBV7-8
ASSPYNRVNEKLF | many | TRBJ1-4 | TRBV5-5
ASSIYGTPYYNEQF | many | TRBJ2-1 | TRBV27
ASSRGGSAGELF | many | TRBJ2-2 | TRBV5-1
ASSLSVVDQY | many | TRBJ2-3 | TRBV28
ASSVGLSLSSQY | many | TRBJ2-3 | TRBV12-3/TRBV12-4
SAISGPRPGTSGDLETQY | . | TRBJ2-5 | TRBV20-1
SAHWGTEAF | . | TRBJ1-1 | TRBV29-1
SVRPGPWTGRYNTEAF | . | TRBJ1-1 | TRBV29-1
ASSLLGGTETQY | . | TRBJ2-5 | TRBV27
ASSLARAGELF | . | TRBJ2-2 | TRBV28
AAGRTGVYEQY | . | TRBJ2-7 | TRBV28